Listed here are 5 T cell receptor beta chains from one sample, sequenced in a study of T cell responses to AZD1222 COVID-19 vaccine. Generated by immunoSEQ multiplex PCR, the TCRdb table keeps only in-frame clones and is missing some. The sample includes about 88,000 clones, around 91% seen only once; the top ten take 4% to 6%. The material was peripheral blood, obtained on day 0 of MenACWY control vaccination. The receptor source for this set is an adult in good health.

The chain uses TRBV6-1 and TRBJ1-1; D possibly corresponds to TRBD1 (5 bases). The CDR3 sequence is 15 residues long. The V gene lost 2 bases and the J gene lost 0 bases, with 10 bases spanning the gap. From germline, CDR1 is MNHNS and CDR2 SASEGT. The CDR3 sequence: CASSEQGGMNTEAFF. DNA for the CDR3: TGTGCCAGCAGTGAACAGGGAGGGATGAACACTGAAGCTTTCTTT.

This chain connects TRBV21-1 to TRBJ1-2; the tabulated D call, TRBD1, remains unverified against the DNA. TRBV21-1 is an annotated pseudogene. The CDR3 has 14 residues. CDR3 residues: CASSKTGANYGYTF. The CDR3 bases are TGTGCCAGCAGCAAGACAGGGGCTAACTATGGCTACACCTTC.

V is TRBV6-2 or TRBV6-3 and J is TRBJ1-2; D unclear. There are 14 residues in the CDR3. The V end lost 4 bases, the J end lost 2 bases, and 11 bases lay between the germline ends. Per the germline V gene, CDR1 is MNHEY and CDR2 is SVGEGT. The CDR3 nucleotides are TGTGCCAGCAGTTTTTCCGCCGCCAACTATGGCTACACCTTC. Protein sequence: CASSFSAANYGYTF.

V and J are TRBV2 and TRBJ1-2; 9 bases line up with TRBD1. V lost 6 bases to trimming and J lost 10 bases; unmatched junction nucleotides: 15. From germline, CDR1 is SNHLY and CDR2 FYNNEI. The CDR3 consists of 15 residues. Here the CDR3 reads CASRAGQGIGRVYTF. CDR3 nucleotides: TGTGCCAGCAGGGCCGGACAGGGGATCGGGAGGGTCTACACCTTC. The full variable domain, completed using reference TRBV2 and TRBJ1-2, is EPEVTQTPSHQVTQMGQEVILRCVPISNHLYFYWYRQILGQKVEFLVSFYNNEISEKSEIFDDQFSVERPDGSNFTLKIRSTKLEDSAMYFCASRAGQGIGRVYTFGSGTRLTVV.

The chain employs TRBV19 and TRBJ2-1; TRBD2 matches at 7 bases. Losses at the gene ends were 7 bases for V and 6 bases for J; bases not matched to a gene: 15. There are 16 residues in the CDR3. The germline V gene encodes CDR1 LNHDA and CDR2 SQIVND (reference sequence). This chain's CDR3 is CASTPSAGEILNEQFF. Here the CDR3 DNA reads TGTGCCAGTACCCCGTCGGCGGGAGAAATTCTCAATGAGCAGTTCTTC. The variable domain in full, completed from reference TRBV19 and TRBJ2-1, reads DGGITQSPKYLFRKEGQNVTLSCEQNLNHDAMYWYRQDPGQGLRLIYYSQIVNDFQKGDIAEGYSVSREKKESFPLTVTSAQKNPTAFYLCASTPSAGEILNEQFFGPGTRLTVL.